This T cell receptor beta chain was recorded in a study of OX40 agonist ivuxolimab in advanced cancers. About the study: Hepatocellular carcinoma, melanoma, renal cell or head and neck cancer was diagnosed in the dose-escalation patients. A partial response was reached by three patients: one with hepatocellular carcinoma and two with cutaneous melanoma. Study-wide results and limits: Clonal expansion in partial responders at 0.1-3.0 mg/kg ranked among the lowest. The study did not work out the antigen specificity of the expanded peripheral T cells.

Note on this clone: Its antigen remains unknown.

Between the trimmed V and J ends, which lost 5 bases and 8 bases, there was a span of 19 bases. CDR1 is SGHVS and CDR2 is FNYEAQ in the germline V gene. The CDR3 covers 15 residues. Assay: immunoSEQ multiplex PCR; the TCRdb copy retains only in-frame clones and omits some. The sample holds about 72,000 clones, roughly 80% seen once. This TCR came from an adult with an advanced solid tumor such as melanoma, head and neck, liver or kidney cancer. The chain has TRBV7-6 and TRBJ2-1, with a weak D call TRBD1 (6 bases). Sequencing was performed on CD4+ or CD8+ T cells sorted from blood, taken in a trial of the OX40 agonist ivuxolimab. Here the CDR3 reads CASSRGQGQGDEQFF. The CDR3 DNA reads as TGTGCCAGCAGCCGGGGACAAGGTCAGGGAGATGAGCAGTTCTTC. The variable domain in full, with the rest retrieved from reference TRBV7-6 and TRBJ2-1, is GAGVSQSPRYKVTKRGQDVALRCDPISGHVSLYWYRQALGQGPEFLTYFNYEAQQDKSGLPNDRFSAERPEGSISTLTIQRTEQRDSAMYRCASSRGQGQGDEQFFGPGTRLTVL.